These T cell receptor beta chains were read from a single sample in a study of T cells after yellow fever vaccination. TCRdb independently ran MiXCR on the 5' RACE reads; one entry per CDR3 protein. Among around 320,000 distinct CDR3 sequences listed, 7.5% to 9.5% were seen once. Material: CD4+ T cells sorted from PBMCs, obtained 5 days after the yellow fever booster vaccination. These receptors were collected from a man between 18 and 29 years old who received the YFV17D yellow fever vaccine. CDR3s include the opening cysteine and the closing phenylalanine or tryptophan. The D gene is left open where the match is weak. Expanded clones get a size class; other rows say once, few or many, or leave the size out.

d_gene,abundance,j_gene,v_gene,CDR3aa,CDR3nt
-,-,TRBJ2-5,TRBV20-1,CSAYRPRGAGETQYF,TGCAGTGCTTACCGCCCTCGGGGGGCCGGGGAGACCCAGTACTTC
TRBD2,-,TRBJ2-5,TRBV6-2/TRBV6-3,CASSYGLAGGQETQYF,TGTGCCAGCAGTTACGGACTAGCGGGGGGACAAGAGACCCAGTACTTC
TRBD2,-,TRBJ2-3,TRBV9,CASSISGGEDTQYF,TGTGCCAGCAGCATTAGCGGGGGGGAAGATACGCAGTATTTT
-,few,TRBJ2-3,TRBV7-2,CASSSTGGDTQYF,TGTGCCAGCAGTTCCACCGGGGGAGATACGCAGTATTTT
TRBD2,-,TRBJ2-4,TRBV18,CASSPLGGDLAKNIQYF,TGTGCCAGCTCACCACTGGGAGGGGATCTAGCCAAAAACATTCAGTACTTC
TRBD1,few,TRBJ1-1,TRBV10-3,CAITAGGPTEAFF,TGTGCCATCACCGCAGGGGGACCAACTGAAGCTTTCTTT
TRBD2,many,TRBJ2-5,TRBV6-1,CASSLVGVASGRTQETQYF,TGTGCCAGCAGTTTGGTAGGGGTAGCTAGCGGGCGGACCCAAGAGACCCAGTACTTC
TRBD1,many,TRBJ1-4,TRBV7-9,CASSPWTGTEKLFF,TGTGCCAGCAGCCCTTGGACAGGGACTGAAAAACTGTTTTTT
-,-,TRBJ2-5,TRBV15,CATSRDSSAQTQYF,TGTGCCACCAGCAGAGATTCTAGCGCCCAGACCCAGTACTTC
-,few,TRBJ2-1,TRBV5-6,CASSWGTLGEQFF,TGTGCCAGCAGCTGGGGGACCCTCGGGGAGCAGTTCTTC
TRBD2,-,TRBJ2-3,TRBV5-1,CASSSTSGVHQDTQYF,TGCGCCAGCAGCTCAACTAGCGGGGTCCATCAAGATACGCAGTATTTT
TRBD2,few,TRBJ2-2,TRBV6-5,CASRSSGGAGELFF,TGTGCCAGCAGATCCAGCGGGGGGGCCGGGGAGCTGTTTTTT
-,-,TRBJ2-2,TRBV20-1,CSARVGRANTGELFF,TGCAGTGCTAGAGTTGGACGGGCGAACACCGGGGAGCTGTTTTTT
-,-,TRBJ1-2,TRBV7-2,CASSLGSTSASGYTF,TGTGCCAGCAGCTTAGGGTCGACGTCGGCTTCTGGCTACACCTTC
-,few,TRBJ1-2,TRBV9,CASSVAPGTNYGYTF,TGTGCCAGCAGCGTAGCTCCCGGGACTAACTATGGCTACACCTTC
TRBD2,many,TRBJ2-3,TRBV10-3,CAIGFTSGAPDTQYF,TGTGCCATCGGGTTCACTAGCGGGGCACCAGATACGCAGTATTTT
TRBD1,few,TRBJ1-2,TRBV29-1,CSVTTGTFGYTF,TGCAGCGTTACGACAGGGACGTTCGGCTACACCTTC
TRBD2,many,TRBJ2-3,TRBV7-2,CASTVRGGEATQYF,TGTGCCAGCACCGTACGGGGGGGGGAAGCTACGCAGTATTTT
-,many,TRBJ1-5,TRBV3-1,CASSHGQTNQPQHF,TGTGCCAGCAGCCATGGACAGACCAATCAGCCCCAGCATTTT
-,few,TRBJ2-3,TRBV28,CAAEPGNTDTQYF,TGTGCCGCCGAGCCAGGGAACACAGATACGCAGTATTTT
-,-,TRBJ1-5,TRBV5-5,CASSLVDLGGPQHF,TGTGCCAGCAGCTTGGTGGATCTGGGGGGACCCCAGCATTTT
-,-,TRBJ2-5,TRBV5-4,CASSYDGEETQYF,TGTGCCAGCAGCTACGACGGGGAAGAGACCCAGTACTTC
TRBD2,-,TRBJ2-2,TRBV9,CASSSRLAGGPGELFF,TGTGCCAGCAGCTCCCGACTAGCGGGGGGGCCGGGGGAGCTGTTTTTT
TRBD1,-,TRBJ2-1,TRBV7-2,CASSLVGTGSNEQFF,TGTGCCAGCAGCTTAGTGGGGACAGGGTCAAATGAGCAGTTCTTC
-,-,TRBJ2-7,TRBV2,CASTVDTAYEQYF,TGTGCCAGCACGGTAGACACCGCCTACGAGCAGTACTTC
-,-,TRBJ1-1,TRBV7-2,CASSLVLPENTEAFF,TGTGCCAGCAGCTTAGTTCTTCCGGAGAACACTGAAGCTTTCTTT
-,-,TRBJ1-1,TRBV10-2,CASSEYSSTEAFF,TGCGCCAGCAGTGAGTACAGTTCCACTGAAGCTTTCTTT
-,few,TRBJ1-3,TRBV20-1,CSAKVGGQGNTIYF,TGCAGTGCTAAAGTAGGGGGGCAAGGAAACACCATATATTTT
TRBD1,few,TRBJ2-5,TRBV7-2,CASSVDRGVQETQYF,TGTGCCAGCAGCGTCGACAGGGGGGTCCAAGAGACCCAGTACTTC
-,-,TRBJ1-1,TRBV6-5,CASSTQVDTEAFF,TGTGCCAGCAGTACACAAGTGGACACTGAAGCTTTCTTT
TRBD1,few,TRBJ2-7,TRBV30,CALQGAHEQYF,TGTGCCCTCCAGGGGGCCCACGAGCAGTACTTC
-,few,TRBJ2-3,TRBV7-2,CASSLWGRLTDTQYF,TGTGCCAGCAGCTTATGGGGCAGGCTCACAGATACGCAGTATTTT
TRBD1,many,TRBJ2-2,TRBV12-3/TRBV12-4,CASSWDRVNTGELFF,TGTGCCAGCAGTTGGGACAGAGTGAACACCGGGGAGCTGTTTTTT
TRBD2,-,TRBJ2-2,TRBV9,CASSVSAGFPGTGELFF,TGTGCCAGCAGCGTATCAGCGGGGTTCCCGGGGACCGGGGAGCTGTTTTTT
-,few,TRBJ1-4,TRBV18,CASSRASEKLFF,TGTGCCAGCTCCCGTGCAAGCGAAAAACTGTTTTTT
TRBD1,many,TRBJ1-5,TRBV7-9,CASSTQGDQPQHF,TGTGCCAGCAGCACACAGGGGGATCAGCCCCAGCATTTT
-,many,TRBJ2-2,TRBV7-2,CASSLLSGGTGELFF,TGTGCCAGCAGCCTGCTATCCGGGGGCACCGGGGAGCTGTTTTTT
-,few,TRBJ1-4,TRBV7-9,CASSLVRGGRFLNEKLFF,TGTGCCAGCAGCTTAGTGCGTGGCGGCCGATTCCTTAATGAAAAACTGTTTTTT
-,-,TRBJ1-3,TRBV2,CASRQEPGDSGNTIYF,TGTGCCAGCAGACAGGAGCCTGGGGACTCTGGAAACACCATATATTTT
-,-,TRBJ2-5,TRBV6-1,CASSEVGGAILETQYF,TGTGCCAGCAGTGAAGTGGGGGGGGCGATCCTGGAGACCCAGTACTTC
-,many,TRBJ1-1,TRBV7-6,CASSLAPSDTEAFF,TGTGCCAGCAGCTTAGCGCCCAGCGACACTGAAGCTTTCTTT